The text below deals with one T cell receptor beta chain. Its antigen is as yet unknown. The CDR3 runs 16 residues. Trimming pared 1 base from V and 4 bases from J, leaving 17 bases between. Per germline, CDR1 SGHNT and CDR2 YYREEE (reference sequence). The data were obtained in a study of cytomegalovirus exposure and HLA in healthy donors. Overall study context: The 95 to 150 validation repertoires used the same platform as the 650 to 800 first-cohort repertoires, a later analysis reported. Study results and limitations: In a later analysis, first-cohort TCR clusters were found to tend to co-occur in the approximately 120 validation repertoires. The study flagged some 180 TCR beta chains as cytomegalovirus-associated.

Using immunoSEQ multiplex PCR, the repertoire was profiled, and TCRdb retains in-frame clones only, with some absent. The table lists approximately 150,000 clones, roughly 90% of them singletons. Donors were drawn from the approximately 130-subject validation cohort, separate from the approximately 700-subject first cohort. The chain recombines TRBV5-4 with TRBJ1-2, with D possibly matching TRBD1 (6 bases). This sequence was found in a man aged 18 to 30 in good health and CMV-seropositive. The sequencing sample was made of PBMCs. The CDR3 spells CASSLPKWQGPYGYTF. The CDR3 bases are TGTGCCAGCAGCTTGCCAAAGTGGCAGGGGCCCTATGGCTACACCTTC.